These 9 T cell receptor beta chains came from one sample sequenced in a study of OX40 agonist ivuxolimab in advanced cancers. The protocol was immunoSEQ multiplex PCR, while the TCRdb copy is restricted to in-frame clones and leaves out a portion. The table shows 85,000 to 100,000 clones, with about 91% occurring only once. Here the sequenced sample was CD4+ or CD8+ T cells sorted from blood, taken in a trial of the OX40 agonist ivuxolimab. Every receptor here comes from an adult with an advanced solid tumor such as melanoma, head and neck, liver or kidney cancer.

The gene calls are TRBV7-2 and TRBJ2-1, with TRBD1 matching over 7 bases. CDR3 length: 14 residues. V was pared by 5 bases and J by 4 bases, with 5 bases of the junction left unmatched. Per the germline V gene, CDR1 is SGHTA and CDR2 is FQGNSA. CDR3 sequence reads: CASSQTGQYNEQFF. In DNA form, the CDR3 reads TGTGCCAGCAGCCAGACGGGACAGTACAATGAGCAGTTCTTC.

The chain couples TRBV5-6 to TRBJ1-5; 8 positions agree with TRBD1. CDR3 length: 14 amino acids. J was trimmed by 4 bases and V by 4 bases; bases with no gene match: 4. CDR1 and CDR2 from the germline V gene are SGHDT and YYEEEE. CDR3 bases: TGTGCCAGCAGCGGAAGGACAGGGAATCAGCCCCAGCATTTT. Translation gives CASSGRTGNQPQHF.

The chain recombines TRBV13 with TRBJ2-7; D is possibly TRBD2 (5 bases). The V end lost 5 bases, the J end lost 11 bases, and 16 bases lay between the germline ends. This CDR3 is built from 12 residues. Germline V gene sequence: CDR1 PRHDT, CDR2 FYEKMQ (reference sequence). The CDR3 sequence is CASSLASGRKYF. In DNA, the CDR3 is TGTGCCAGCAGCCTAGCAAGCGGTAGAAAGTACTTC.

The J gene is TRBJ2-1, the V gene TRBV5-1; TRBD1 or TRBD2 may be the D gene (5 bases each). CDR1 and CDR2 (germline): SGHRS, YFSETQ. Trimming took off 3 bases at V and 2 bases at J, with 15 bases between the two ends. CDR3 length: 16 amino acids. DNA of the CDR3: TGCGCCAGCAGCTCCCGGACGGGGCGCGCCTACAATGAGCAGTTCTTC. It is translated as CASSSRTGRAYNEQFF.

The gene calls are TRBV19 and TRBJ2-7, with TRBD1 identical over 8 bases. CDR3 length: 14 residues. From germline, CDR1 is LNHDA and CDR2 SQIVND (reference sequence). Losses at the gene ends were 6 bases for V and 6 bases for J; bases not matched to a gene: 10. CDR3 bases: TGTGCCAGTAGCGTTCGCGGACAGGGAGGCGAGCAGTACTTC. Amino acids: CASSVRGQGGEQYF.

The chain links TRBV6-1 to TRBJ1-5; D remains unclear. The germline V gene has CDR1 MNHNS and CDR2 SASEGT. V was clipped by 1 base and J by 0 bases, with 10 bases between them. This CDR3 contains 16 residues. DNA for the CDR3: TGTGCCAGCAGTGAAGTAGTGTACAGTAGCAATCAGCCCCAGCATTTT. Translation: CASSEVVYSSNQPQHF.

V and J are TRBV28 and TRBJ1-1, with TRBD1 matching over 7 bases. The germline CDR1 and CDR2 sequences are MDHEN and SYDVKM. With V trimmed by 5 bases and J by 1 base, 10 bases remained unmatched. The CDR3 loop spans 16 amino acids. The CDR3 bases are TGTGCCAGCAGTCCCCAGGGGGGCGCTGGGAACACTGAAGCTTTCTTT. Its translation: CASSPQGGAGNTEAFF. The full variable domain, completed using reference TRBV28 and TRBJ1-1, is DVKVTQSSRYLVKRTGEKVFLECVQDMDHENMFWYRQDPGLGLRLIYFSYDVKMKEKGDIPEGYSVSREKKERFSLILESASTNQTSMYLCASSPQGGAGNTEAFFGQGTRLTVV.

The chain uses TRBV6-1 and TRBJ2-3; D is unresolved. Trimming cost V 6 bases and J 4 bases, with 5 bases left between them. From germline, CDR1 is MNHNS and CDR2 SASEGT. The CDR3 totals 11 residues. The CDR3 protein is CASSSADTQYF. The CDR3 DNA reads TGTGCCAGCAGCTCAGCAGATACGCAGTATTTT.

The chain's CDR3 is CASSFGGHEQYF. The CDR3 DNA sequence: TGTGCCAGCAGTTTTGGTGGCCACGAGCAGTACTTC. The rearrangement links TRBV28 to TRBJ2-7, with D hard to call. The CDR3 is 12 amino acids. Germline loops: CDR1 MDHEN, CDR2 SYDVKM. Trimming removed 3 bases at V and 5 bases at J, with 8 bases between. The full variable domain, rest sourced from reference TRBV28 and TRBJ2-7, is DVKVTQSSRYLVKRTGEKVFLECVQDMDHENMFWYRQDPGLGLRLIYFSYDVKMKEKGDIPEGYSVSREKKERFSLILESASTNQTSMYLCASSFGGHEQYFGPGTRLTVT.